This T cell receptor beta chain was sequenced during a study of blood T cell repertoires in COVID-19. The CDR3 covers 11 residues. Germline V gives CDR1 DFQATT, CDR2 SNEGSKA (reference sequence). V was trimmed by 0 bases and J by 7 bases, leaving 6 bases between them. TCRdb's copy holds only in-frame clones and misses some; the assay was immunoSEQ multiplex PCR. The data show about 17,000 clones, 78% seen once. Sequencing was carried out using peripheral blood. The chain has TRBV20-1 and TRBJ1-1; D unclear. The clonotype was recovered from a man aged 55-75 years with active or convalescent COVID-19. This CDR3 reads CSARDAGEAFF. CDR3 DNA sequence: TGCAGTGCTAGAGATGCGGGTGAAGCTTTCTTT.